This paragraph reports one TCR beta chain. Antigen specificity is unknown. This sample's time point: persistent/refractory GD, antithyroid drugs over 5 years with positive TRAb. Isolated PBMC RNA provided the starting material for the TCR library. The source of the sample is a study of regulatory T cells in long-lasting Graves disease. The wider study: Persistence in Graves' disease denoted antithyroid drug use beyond 5 years alongside positive TSH receptor antibodies.

Findings of the study overall: For persistent Graves' patients, TCR diversity was lower than for newly diagnosed ones. Possibly, accuracy suffered from the small sample size.

The CDR3 runs 12 residues. CDR1 DFQATT and CDR2 SNEGSKA come from the germline V gene (reference sequence). Investigators prepared the TCR beta libraries by applying iRepertoire HTBI primers and Arm-PCR of CDR3 regions. TCRdb re-called the multiplex PCR reads with MiXCR, one entry per CDR3 protein. The sample carries roughly 450,000 distinct CDR3 sequences, about 20% recorded once. This clonotype was obtained from a female donor with Graves disease. The V and J genes are TRBV20-1 and TRBJ1-1, with TRBD1 identical over 7 bases. The source material was peripheral blood mononuclear cells (PBMCs), sampled when the disease was refractory, from a patient treated with antithyroid drugs. The CDR3: CSAGGWATEAFF. CDR3 bases: TGCAGCGCAGGGGGGTGGGCAACTGAAGCTTTCTTT.